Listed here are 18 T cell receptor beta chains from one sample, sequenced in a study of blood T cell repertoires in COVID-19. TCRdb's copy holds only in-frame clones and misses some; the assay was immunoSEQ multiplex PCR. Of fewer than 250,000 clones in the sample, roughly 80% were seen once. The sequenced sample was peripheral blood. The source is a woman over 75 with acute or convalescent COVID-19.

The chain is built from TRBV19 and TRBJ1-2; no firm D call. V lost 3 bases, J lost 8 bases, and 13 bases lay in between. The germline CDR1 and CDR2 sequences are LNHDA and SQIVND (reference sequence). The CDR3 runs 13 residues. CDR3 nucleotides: TGTGCCAGTAGTATCGGGGAAGGGCAAGGCTACACCTTC. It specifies CASSIGEGQGYTF.

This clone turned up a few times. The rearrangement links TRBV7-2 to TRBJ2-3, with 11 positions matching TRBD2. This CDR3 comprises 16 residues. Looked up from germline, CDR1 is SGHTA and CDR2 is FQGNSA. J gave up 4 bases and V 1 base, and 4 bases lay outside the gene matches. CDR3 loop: CASSLEGSGGADTQYF. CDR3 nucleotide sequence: TGTGCCAGCAGCTTAGAGGGTAGCGGGGGGGCAGATACGCAGTATTTT.

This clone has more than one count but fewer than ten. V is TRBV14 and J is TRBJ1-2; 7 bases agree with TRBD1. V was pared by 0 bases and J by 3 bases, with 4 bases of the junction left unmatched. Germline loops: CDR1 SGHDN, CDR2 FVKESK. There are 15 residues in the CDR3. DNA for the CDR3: TGTGCCAGCAGCCAAGATAAAGGGGGCCACTATGGCTACACCTTC. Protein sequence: CASSQDKGGHYGYTF.

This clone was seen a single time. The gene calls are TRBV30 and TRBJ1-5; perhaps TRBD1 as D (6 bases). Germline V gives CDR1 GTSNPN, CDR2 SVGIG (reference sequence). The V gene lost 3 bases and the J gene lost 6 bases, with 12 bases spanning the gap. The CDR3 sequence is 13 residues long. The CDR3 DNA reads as TGTGCCTGGAGGGGGGGGCAGGGTCAGCCCCAGCATTTT. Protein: CAWRGGQGQPQHF.

The CDR3 sequence: CASSHPRRLAGTDTQYF. CDR3 DNA sequence: TGTGCCAGCAGCCACCCCCGGAGGCTAGCGGGCACAGATACGCAGTATTTT. The chain combines TRBV9 with TRBJ2-3, with 7 positions matching TRBD2. The CDR3 runs 17 residues. Germline V lookup: CDR1 SGDLS, CDR2 YYNGEE. The trim removed 4 bases at V and 1 base at J, leaving 12 bases unmatched.

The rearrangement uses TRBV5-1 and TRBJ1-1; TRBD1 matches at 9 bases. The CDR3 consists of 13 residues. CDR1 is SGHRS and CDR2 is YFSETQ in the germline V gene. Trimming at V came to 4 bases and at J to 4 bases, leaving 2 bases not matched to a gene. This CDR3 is CASSMTGGTEAFF. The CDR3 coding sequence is TGCGCCAGCAGCATGACAGGGGGCACTGAAGCTTTCTTT. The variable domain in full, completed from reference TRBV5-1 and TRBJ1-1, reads KAGVTQTPRYLIKTRGQQVTLSCSPISGHRSVSWYQQTPGQGLQFLFEYFSETQRNKGNFPGRFSGRQFSNSRSEMNVSTLELGDSALYLCASSMTGGTEAFFGQGTRLTVV.

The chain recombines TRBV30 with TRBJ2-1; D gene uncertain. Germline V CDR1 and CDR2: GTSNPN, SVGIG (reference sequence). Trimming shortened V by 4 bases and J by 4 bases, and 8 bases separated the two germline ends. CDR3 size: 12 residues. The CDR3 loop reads CAWTGAYNEQFF. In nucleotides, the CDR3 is TGTGCCTGGACAGGCGCATACAATGAGCAGTTCTTC.

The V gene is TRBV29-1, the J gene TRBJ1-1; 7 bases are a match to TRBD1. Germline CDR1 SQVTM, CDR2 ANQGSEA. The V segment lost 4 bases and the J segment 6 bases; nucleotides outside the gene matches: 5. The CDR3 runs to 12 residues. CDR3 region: CSVGPQGAEAFF. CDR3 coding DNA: TGCAGCGTTGGACCGCAGGGGGCTGAAGCTTTCTTT.

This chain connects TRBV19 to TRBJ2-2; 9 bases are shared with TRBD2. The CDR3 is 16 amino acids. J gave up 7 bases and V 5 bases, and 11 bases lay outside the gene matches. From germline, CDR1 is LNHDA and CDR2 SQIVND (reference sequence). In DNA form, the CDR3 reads TGTGCCAGTAGTTTCGCGGGAGGGCCAGTCGGCGGGGAGCTGTTTTTT. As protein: CASSFAGGPVGGELFF.

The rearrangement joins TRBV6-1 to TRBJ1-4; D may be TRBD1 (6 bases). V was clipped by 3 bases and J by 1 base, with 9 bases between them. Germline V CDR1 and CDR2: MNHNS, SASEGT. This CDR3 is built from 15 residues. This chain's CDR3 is CASSEAGVTNEKLFF. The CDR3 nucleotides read TGTGCCAGCAGTGAGGCAGGGGTAACTAATGAAAAACTGTTTTTT.

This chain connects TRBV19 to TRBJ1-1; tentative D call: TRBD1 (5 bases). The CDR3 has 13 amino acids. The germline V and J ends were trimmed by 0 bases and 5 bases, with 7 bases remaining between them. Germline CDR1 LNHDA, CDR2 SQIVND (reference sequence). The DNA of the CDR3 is TGTGCCAGTAGTATAGATAAGGGGACTGAAGCTTTCTTT. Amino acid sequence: CASSIDKGTEAFF.

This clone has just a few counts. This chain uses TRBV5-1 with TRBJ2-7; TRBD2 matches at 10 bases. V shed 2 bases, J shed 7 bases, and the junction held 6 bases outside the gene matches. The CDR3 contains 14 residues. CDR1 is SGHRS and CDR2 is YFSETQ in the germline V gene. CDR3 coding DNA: TGCGCCAGCAGCTTCCTAGCGGGAGCTAAGGAGCAGTACTTC. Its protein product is CASSFLAGAKEQYF.

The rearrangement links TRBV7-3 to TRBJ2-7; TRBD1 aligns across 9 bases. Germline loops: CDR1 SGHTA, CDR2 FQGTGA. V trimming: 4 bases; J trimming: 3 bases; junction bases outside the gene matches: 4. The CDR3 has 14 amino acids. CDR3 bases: TGTGCCAGCAGCTCGGAGACAGGGGGCTACGAGCAGTACTTC. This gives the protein CASSSETGGYEQYF.

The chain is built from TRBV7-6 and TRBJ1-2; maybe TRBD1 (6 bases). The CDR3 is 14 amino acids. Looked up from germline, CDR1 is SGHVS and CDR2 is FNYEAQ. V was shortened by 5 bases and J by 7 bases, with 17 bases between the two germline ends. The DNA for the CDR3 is TGTGCCAGCAGCGCTCAACAGGGAGATGGTGGCTACACCTTC. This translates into CASSAQQGDGGYTF.

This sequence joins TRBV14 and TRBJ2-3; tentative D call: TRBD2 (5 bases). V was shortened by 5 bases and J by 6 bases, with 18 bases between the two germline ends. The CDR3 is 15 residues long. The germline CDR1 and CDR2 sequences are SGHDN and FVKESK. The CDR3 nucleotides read TGTGCCAGCAGCTGGGCCGAACGGCGGGCTGATACGCAGTATTTT. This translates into CASSWAERRADTQYF.

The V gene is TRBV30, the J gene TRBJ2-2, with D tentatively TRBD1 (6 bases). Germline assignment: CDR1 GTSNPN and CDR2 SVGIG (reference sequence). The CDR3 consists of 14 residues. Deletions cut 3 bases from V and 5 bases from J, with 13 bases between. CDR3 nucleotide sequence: TGTGCCTGGAGCGGTGGACAGCTGACCGGGGAGCTGTTTTTT. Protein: CAWSGGQLTGELFF.

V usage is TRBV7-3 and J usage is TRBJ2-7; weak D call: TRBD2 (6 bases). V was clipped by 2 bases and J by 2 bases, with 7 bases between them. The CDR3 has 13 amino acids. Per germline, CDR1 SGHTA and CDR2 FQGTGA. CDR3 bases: TGTGCCAGCAGCTTAGGCGGGACCTACGAGCAGTACTTC. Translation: CASSLGGTYEQYF. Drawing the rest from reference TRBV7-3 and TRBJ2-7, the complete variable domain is GAGVSQTPSNKVTEKGKYVELRCDPISGHTALYWYRQSLGQGPEFLIYFQGTGAADDSGLPNDRFFAVRPEGSVSTLKIQRTERGDSAVYLCASSLGGTYEQYFGPGTRLTVT.

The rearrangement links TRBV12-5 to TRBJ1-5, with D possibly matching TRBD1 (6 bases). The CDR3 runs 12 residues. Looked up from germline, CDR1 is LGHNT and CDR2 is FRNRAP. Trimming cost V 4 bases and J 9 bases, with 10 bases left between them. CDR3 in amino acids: CASGSFRGPQHF. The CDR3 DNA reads TGTGCTAGTGGTTCCTTCAGGGGGCCCCAGCATTTT.